One sample yielded the 4 T cell receptor beta chains listed below, sequenced in a study of blood T cells in healthy people across ages. The second PCR ran about 6 to 12 cycles with a sample-barcoded 5' primer and J-beta primers. TCRdb ran MiXCR on the 5' RACE reads and lists one entry per CDR3 protein. Of over 950,000 distinct CDR3 sequences listed, 51% are singletons. The sample consisted of blood. These receptors all come from a woman aged 60-70 years in good health.

CDR3 DNA sequence: TGTGCCACCAGCAGAGGGATGGACAAAAACATTCAGTACTTC. This encodes CATSRGMDKNIQYF. J is TRBJ2-4 and V is TRBV15; D unresolved. The CDR3 is made up of 14 amino acids. Trimming cost V 1 base and J 3 bases, with 7 bases left between them. The germline V gene encodes CDR1 LNHNV and CDR2 YYDKDF (reference sequence).

This clonotype was seen a few times. The chain is built from TRBV12-3 or TRBV12-4 and TRBJ1-2; D not certain. Between the trimmed V and J ends, which lost 4 bases and 8 bases, there was a span of 11 bases. The CDR3 runs 12 residues. Written as DNA, the CDR3 is TGTGCCAGCAGTTCCCCTGTGGGCGGCTACACCTTC. Its translation is CASSSPVGGYTF.

This clonotype was observed a handful of times. The chain couples TRBV28 to TRBJ1-2; the D gene is possibly TRBD1 (5 bases). The CDR3 is made up of 15 amino acids. The germline V gene encodes CDR1 MDHEN and CDR2 SYDVKM. Deletions cut 2 bases from V and 4 bases from J, with 14 bases between. The CDR3 bases are TGTGCCAGCAGTTTACGGTCGGCGACAGTCTATGGCTACACCTTC. It encodes CASSLRSATVYGYTF.

This clonotype was seen a few times. This chain joins TRBV9 and TRBJ2-5; 11 nucleotides align to TRBD2. The CDR3 contains 18 residues. Germline values: CDR1 SGDLS, CDR2 YYNGEE. V gave up 4 bases and J gave up 1 base; unmatched junction bases: 12. The CDR3 DNA is TGTGCCAGCAGCCCGCGCTTACTAGCGGGAGAAGGCCAAGAGACCCAGTACTTC. Its translation is CASSPRLLAGEGQETQYF.